This T cell receptor (beta chain) was recorded in a study of cytomegalovirus exposure and HLA in healthy donors. The protocol was immunoSEQ multiplex PCR, while the TCRdb copy is restricted to in-frame clones and leaves out a portion. The table lists 120,000 or so clones, approximately 88% of them singletons. Separate from the roughly 670-subject first cohort, the roughly 120-subject validation cohort was the one that the donors belonged to. There are 13 residues in the CDR3. Germline CDR1 reads SQVTM; CDR2 reads ANQGSEA. V trimming: 6 bases; J trimming: 0 bases; junction bases outside the gene matches: 4.

This TCR came from a man aged 18 to 30 in good health and CMV-seronegative. The chain recombines TRBV29-1 with TRBJ1-1, with 7 bases aligning to TRBD1. The specimen sequenced was PBMCs. The CDR3 spells CSVGTAMNTEAFF. The CDR3 DNA sequence: TGCAGCGTGGGGACAGCTATGAACACTGAAGCTTTCTTT.